This T cell receptor (beta chain) was profiled in a study of blood T cell repertoires in COVID-19. Study-wide context: There were acute and convalescent COVID-19 samples, and they came from the United States, Italy and Spain. PBMCs, B-cell-depleted T cells, or T cells provided the cDNA or gDNA that made up the material.

Study processing details: For nucleated cells, counts were estimated from reference gene primer amplification. This table comes from immunoSEQ multiplex PCR, and its TCRdb copy is limited to in-frame clones, with some not included. The DNA was the basis for D and trimming; V, J and clone size are from that table. The data show about 150,000 clones, roughly 84% seen once. This CDR3 is built from 16 residues. Germline V gene lookup returns CDR1 MNHEY and CDR2 SVGAGI. Losses at the gene ends were 4 bases for V and 3 bases for J; bases not matched to a gene: 10. Sequenced: peripheral blood. The clonotype was recovered from a man aged 70 or older with acute or convalescent COVID-19. The V call is TRBV6-5, the J call TRBJ1-2; 8 bases are shared with TRBD1. CDR3 residues: CASSSEIRTGYYGYTF. CDR3 sequence (DNA): TGTGCCAGCAGTTCCGAAATAAGGACAGGGTACTATGGCTACACCTTC.